The rows below give T cell receptor beta chains drawn from one sample of a study of OX40 agonist ivuxolimab in advanced cancers. TCRdb's table, derived via immunoSEQ multiplex PCR, lists solely in-frame clones and lacks some. The sample lists roughly 93,000 clones, 84% occurring once. The material sequenced was CD4+ or CD8+ T cells sorted from blood, taken in a trial of the OX40 agonist ivuxolimab. Receptors were obtained from an adult with an advanced solid tumor such as melanoma, head and neck, liver or kidney cancer. Both conserved end residues are part of each CDR3. D genes are given only for firm matches. Rows give clone size only sometimes, using once, few, many, or a class for an expanded clone.

CASSPASEETQYF | TGTGCCAGCAGCCCCGCCAGTGAAGAGACCCAGTACTTC | TRBJ2-5 | NA | NA | TRBV5-4
CASSLGSLDEQFF | TGTGCCAGCAGTTTAGGGTCCCTCGATGAGCAGTTCTTC | TRBJ2-1 | once | NA | TRBV27
CASSGPGTANEKLFF | TGTGCCAGCAGTGGGCCCGGGACAGCTAATGAAAAACTGTTTTTT | TRBJ1-4 | NA | TRBD1 | TRBV6-1
CASSGTGTNEQFF | TGTGCCAGCAGTGGCACCGGGACAAATGAGCAGTTCTTC | TRBJ2-1 | medium-sized | NA | TRBV6-4
CSVSGGSGANVLTF | TGCAGCGTCTCAGGAGGGTCTGGGGCCAACGTCCTGACTTTC | TRBJ2-6 | NA | NA | TRBV29-1
CASSFFGGAKETQYF | TGTGCCAGCAGTTTTTTCGGGGGGGCGAAAGAGACCCAGTACTTC | TRBJ2-5 | NA | TRBD2 | TRBV27
CSVPQGGIEAFF | TGCAGCGTCCCACAAGGGGGCATTGAAGCTTTCTTT | TRBJ1-1 | NA | TRBD1 | TRBV29-1
CASSPLIQGAGTDTQYF | TGTGCCAGCTCACCACTAATTCAGGGGGCGGGCACAGATACGCAGTATTTT | TRBJ2-3 | NA | TRBD1 | TRBV18
CSVASVNQPQHF | TGCAGCGTTGCCTCGGTCAATCAGCCCCAGCATTTT | TRBJ1-5 | NA | NA | TRBV29-1
CASSQDYGLAQGNEQFF | TGCGCCAGCAGCCAAGATTACGGACTAGCCCAGGGGAATGAGCAGTTCTTC | TRBJ2-1 | NA | TRBD2 | TRBV4-1
CASSLVASVDTGELFF | TGTGCCAGCAGCTTAGTTGCGAGCGTCGACACCGGGGAGCTGTTTTTT | TRBJ2-2 | NA | NA | TRBV7-2
CASRVLGTDTQYF | TGTGCCAGCAGGGTTCTAGGCACAGATACGCAGTATTTT | TRBJ2-3 | NA | NA | TRBV6-1
CASSQGGPVGDYGYTF | TGTGCCAGCAGCCAAGGGGGACCCGTGGGGGACTATGGCTACACCTTC | TRBJ1-2 | NA | NA | TRBV4-2
CASSVNGGGLTNEQYF | TGCGCCAGCAGCGTCAACGGCGGGGGGCTTACGAACGAGCAGTACTTC | TRBJ2-7 | NA | TRBD2 | TRBV5-1
CASSSSSYNSPLHF | TGTGCCAGCAGTTCGAGCTCCTATAATTCACCCCTCCACTTT | TRBJ1-6 | NA | NA | TRBV2
CASSGYTGQQYF | TGTGCCAGCAGTGGGTATACGGGACAGCAGTACTTC | TRBJ2-7 | few | NA | TRBV25-1
CASSRAGEWNEQYF | TGTGCCAGCAGCCGTGCCGGGGAGTGGAACGAGCAGTACTTC | TRBJ2-7 | NA | NA | TRBV7-2
CASSLGDRVNTEAFF | TGTGCCAGCAGCCTGGGGGACAGGGTCAACACTGAAGCTTTCTTT | TRBJ1-1 | NA | TRBD1 | TRBV5-8
CASSAPTDTQYF | TGTGCCAGCAGTGCACCGACAGATACGCAGTATTTT | TRBJ2-3 | NA | NA | TRBV6-5
CASSVFPGTSSYEQYF | TGTGCCAGCAGCGTGTTCCCCGGGACAAGCTCCTACGAGCAGTACTTC | TRBJ2-7 | NA | NA | TRBV9
CASSSGITDTQYF | TGTGCCAGCAGCTCAGGAATAACAGATACGCAGTATTTT | TRBJ2-3 | NA | NA | TRBV7-6
CASTPGRLASTDTQYF | TGTGCCAGTACCCCAGGGCGACTAGCGAGCACAGATACGCAGTATTTT | TRBJ2-3 | NA | TRBD2 | TRBV19
CASSPPGLAGGQDTQYF | TGTGCCAGCTCACCACCGGGACTAGCGGGGGGGCAAGATACGCAGTATTTT | TRBJ2-3 | NA | TRBD2 | TRBV18
CASSLGTGGNSPLHF | TGTGCCAGCAGTTTAGGGACAGGGGGAAATTCACCCCTCCACTTT | TRBJ1-6 | NA | TRBD1 | TRBV27
CASSQTVSGYSPLHF | TGTGCCAGCAGCCAGACAGTAAGCGGCTATTCACCCCTCCACTTT | TRBJ1-6 | NA | NA | TRBV27
CASSHQGGEVPITLYEQYF | TGTGCCAGCAGCCATCAAGGGGGCGAAGTCCCCATAACTCTCTACGAGCAGTACTTC | TRBJ2-7 | few | TRBD1 | TRBV16
CASSFSSGGRTEAFF | TGTGCCAGCAGCTTCAGTTCAGGGGGGAGGACTGAAGCTTTCTTT | TRBJ1-1 | NA | TRBD1 | TRBV7-6
CASSPRTGMSYTDTQYF | TGCGCCAGCAGCCCCCGGACCGGGATGTCTTACACAGATACGCAGTATTTT | TRBJ2-3 | NA | NA | TRBV5-1
CASSSGTDGYTF | TGTGCCAGCAGCTCGGGGACAGATGGCTACACCTTC | TRBJ1-2 | NA | TRBD1 | TRBV5-4